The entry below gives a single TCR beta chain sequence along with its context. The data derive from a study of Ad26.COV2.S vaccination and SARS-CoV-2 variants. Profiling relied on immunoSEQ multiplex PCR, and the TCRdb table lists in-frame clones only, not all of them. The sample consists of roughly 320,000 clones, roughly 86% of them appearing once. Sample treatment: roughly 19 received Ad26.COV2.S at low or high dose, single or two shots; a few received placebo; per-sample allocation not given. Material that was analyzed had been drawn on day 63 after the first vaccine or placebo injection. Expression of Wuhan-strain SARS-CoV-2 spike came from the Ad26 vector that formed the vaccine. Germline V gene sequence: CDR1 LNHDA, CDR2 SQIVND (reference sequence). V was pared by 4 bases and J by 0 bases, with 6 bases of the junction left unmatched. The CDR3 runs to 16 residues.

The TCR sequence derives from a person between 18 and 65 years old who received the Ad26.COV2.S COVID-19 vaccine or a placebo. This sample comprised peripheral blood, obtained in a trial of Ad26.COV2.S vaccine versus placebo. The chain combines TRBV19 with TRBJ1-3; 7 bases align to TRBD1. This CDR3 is CASSTLDRISGNTIYF. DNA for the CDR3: TGTGCCAGTAGTACATTGGACAGGATCTCTGGAAACACCATATATTTT.